This passage covers 22 T cell receptor beta chains from one sample sequenced in a study of T cells in Graves' hyperthyroidism and ophthalmopathy. Using RNA transcripts as the source, TCR beta CDR3 regions were amplified. The study used the HTBI primer set for a first-round RT-PCR of the TCR CDR3. TCRdb re-called the multiplex PCR reads through MiXCR, storing one row per CDR3 protein. The data hold approximately 640,000 distinct CDR3 sequences, with about 18% observed a single time. The material sequenced was blood. All receptors come from a man aged 50 to 60 with Graves' hyperthyroidism.

The chain uses TRBV30 and TRBJ1-5; perhaps TRBD1 as D (5 bases). The V and J ends lost 0 bases and 4 bases respectively, with 13 bases between them. The CDR3 runs to 15 residues. Germline V gene sequence: CDR1 GTSNPN, CDR2 SVGIG (reference sequence). The chain's CDR3 is CAWSVTGFWNQPQHF. The CDR3 DNA sequence: TGTGCCTGGAGTGTAACAGGATTTTGGAATCAGCCCCAGCATTTT.

The chain links TRBV10-2 to TRBJ2-1; 10 bases align to TRBD2. V lost 5 bases to trimming and J lost 8 bases; unmatched junction nucleotides: 15. Germline V gene lookup returns CDR1 WSHSY and CDR2 SAAADI. CDR3 size: 17 residues. CDR3: CASSTILASGRGDEQFF. CDR3 nucleotides: TGCGCCAGCAGTACTATCCTCGCTAGCGGGAGAGGCGATGAGCAGTTCTTC.

The gene calls are TRBV12-5 and TRBJ2-1; TRBD2 is a possible D gene (6 bases). V gave up 5 bases and J gave up 9 bases, with 11 bases separating them. Per the germline V gene, CDR1 is LGHNT and CDR2 is FRNRAP. The length of the CDR3 is 12 residues. For the CDR3, the DNA is TGTGCTAGTGGTCCGCGGGAAGGTGAGCAGTTCTTC. This sequence encodes CASGPREGEQFF.

The chain uses TRBV18 and TRBJ2-3; no clear D. Germline CDR1 and CDR2: KGHSH and LQKENI. V gave up 1 base and J gave up 0 bases, with 5 bases separating them. The CDR3 covers 14 residues. CDR3 coding DNA: TGTGCCAGCTCACCACTAACTAGCACAGATACGCAGTATTTT. It translates to CASSPLTSTDTQYF. The full variable domain, its missing parts supplied by reference TRBV18 and TRBJ2-3, is NAGVMQNPRHLVRRRGQEARLRCSPMKGHSHVYWYRQLPEEGLKFMVYLQKENIIDESGMPKERFSAEFPKEGPSILRIQQVVRGDSAAYFCASSPLTSTDTQYFGPGTRLTVL.

The chain is built from TRBV30 and TRBJ2-7, with TRBD1 as a possible D gene (6 bases). The V gene lost 2 bases and the J gene lost 5 bases, with 16 bases spanning the gap. Germline values: CDR1 GTSNPN, CDR2 SVGIG (reference sequence). The CDR3 has 14 residues. The CDR3 DNA is TGTGCCTGGAGTAGACAGGTCAAGGTCGACGAGCAGTACTTC. Translated: CAWSRQVKVDEQYF.

The chain carries TRBV5-1 and TRBJ2-1; tentative D call: TRBD2 (6 bases). From germline, CDR1 is SGHRS and CDR2 YFSETQ. Trimming left V 4 bases short and J 6 bases short, with 17 bases between. This CDR3 region has 15 residues. The CDR3 DNA sequence: TGCGCCAGCAGCGTAACTAGCTCGGGTGGCAATGAGCAGTTCTTC. Residues: CASSVTSSGGNEQFF.

The V gene is TRBV7-2, the J gene TRBJ2-6; tentatively, D is TRBD1 (6 bases). CDR1 is SGHTA and CDR2 is FQGNSA in the germline V gene. Trimming left V 5 bases short and J 1 base short, with 18 bases between. This CDR3 comprises 18 residues. CDR3 loop: CASSPRSGRGSGANVLTF. The CDR3 nucleotides are TGTGCCAGCAGCCCCCGCTCCGGTAGGGGGTCTGGGGCCAACGTCCTGACTTTC.

Ten or more counts support this clonotype. V gene TRBV7-9 combines with J gene TRBJ2-7; tentatively, D is TRBD2 (5 bases). CDR1 is SEHNR and CDR2 is FQNEAQ in the germline V gene (reference sequence). The CDR3 has 16 amino acids. V was clipped by 5 bases and J by 3 bases, with 20 bases between them. DNA of the CDR3: TGTGCCAGCAGCCCGGGCCCTAGCTCCCGGAACTACGAGCAGTACTTC. Its translation is CASSPGPSSRNYEQYF.

Many counts were recorded for this clonotype. The rearrangement links TRBV6-1 to TRBJ2-3, with 7 bases that match TRBD2. J was trimmed by 3 bases and V by 3 bases; bases with no gene match: 3. The germline V gene encodes CDR1 MNHNS and CDR2 SASEGT. This CDR3 is built from 14 residues. CDR3 coding DNA: TGTGCCAGCAGTGACGCTAGCGGAACAGATACGCAGTATTTT. This codes for CASSDASGTDTQYF.

This clonotype was observed a few times. J is TRBJ1-1 and V is TRBV5-5, with TRBD1 as a possible D gene (5 bases). Trimming pared 3 bases from V and 3 bases from J, leaving 15 bases between. This CDR3 comprises 15 residues. Looked up from germline, CDR1 is SGHKS and CDR2 is YYEKEE (reference sequence). CDR3 DNA sequence: TGTGCCAGCAGCTATGAGTGGGGGGAGGACACTGAAGCTTTCTTT. Translation gives CASSYEWGEDTEAFF.

Note on this clonotype: This may be a read error, as it is one base from a much larger clone. The missing conserved phenylalanine or tryptophan at the end of this CDR3 makes a read error likely. The chain couples TRBV20-1 to TRBJ2-4; possibly TRBD1 for D (7 bases). V lost 0 bases and J lost 8, with 14 bases in between. The CDR3 consists of 14 residues. CDR1 DFQATT and CDR2 SNEGSKA come from the germline V gene (reference sequence). CDR3 sequence (DNA): TGCAGTGCTAGAGACCTCGCCAGGGGGGACATTCAGTACTGC. Its protein product is CSARDLARGDIQYC.

This rearrangement joins TRBV2 to TRBJ1-5; D remains ambiguous. Between the trimmed V and J ends, which lost 5 bases and 10 bases, there was a span of 15 bases. The CDR3 loop spans 13 amino acids. Germline V gene sequence: CDR1 SNHLY, CDR2 FYNNEI. Here the CDR3 reads CASSLSVVQPQHF. CDR3 nucleotide sequence: TGTGCCAGCAGTCTAAGCGTTGTTCAACCCCAGCATTTT.

The rearrangement uses TRBV12-3 or TRBV12-4 and TRBJ1-5, with a tentative D call TRBD1 (5 bases). Trimming removed 5 bases from V and 8 bases from J, with 16 bases in between. CDR3 length equals 14 residues. CDR3 sequence reads: CASSPRQRNEPQHF. CDR3 DNA sequence: TGTGCCAGCAGTCCCCGACAGAGAAATGAGCCCCAGCATTTT.

This clonotype was recorded many times. The chain couples TRBV12-3 or TRBV12-4 to TRBJ2-3; 10 bases fit TRBD2. The CDR3 length is 15 residues. J lost 3 bases, V lost 6 bases, and 6 bases had no gene match. The CDR3 loop is CASRKREGSTDTQYF. The CDR3 DNA follows: TGTGCCAGCAGGAAGCGGGAGGGAAGTACAGATACGCAGTATTTT.

This clonotype was counted ten times or more. The CDR3 DNA follows: TGTGCCAGCAGCTTAGCCCAGATCTCAGATACGCAGTATTTT. Its protein is CASSLAQISDTQYF. V usage is TRBV7-6 and J usage is TRBJ2-3; D gene unclear. Germline CDR1 is SGHVS and CDR2 is FNYEAQ. This CDR3 contains 14 residues. Trimming shortened V by 0 bases and J by 4 bases, and 8 bases separated the two germline ends.

This clonotype appeared many times. The CDR3 nucleotides read TGTGCCAGCAAGGGGTTTGTGAACACTGAAGCTTTCTTT. Translation gives CASKGFVNTEAFF. The chain has TRBV2 and TRBJ1-1; maybe TRBD1 (5 bases). From germline, CDR1 is SNHLY and CDR2 FYNNEI. V was cut by 7 bases and J by 0 bases, with 9 bases left in between. CDR3 size: 13 residues.

This clonotype has ten or more counts. V is TRBV30 and J is TRBJ1-1, with D unclear. Per germline, CDR1 GTSNPN and CDR2 SVGIG (reference sequence). The CDR3 runs 11 residues. V was shortened by 1 base and J by 4 bases, with 4 bases between the two germline ends. In DNA, the CDR3 is TGTGCCTGGAGTGGACCCACTGAAGCTTTCTTT. Translated: CAWSGPTEAFF.

This clonotype was observed at least ten times. The chain has TRBV12-3 or TRBV12-4 and TRBJ1-1; D unresolved. Trimming shortened V by 3 bases and J by 1 base, and 9 bases separated the two germline ends. CDR3 length equals 14 residues. CDR3: CASSFAQWNTEAFF. The DNA of the CDR3 is TGTGCCAGCAGTTTTGCACAGTGGAACACTGAAGCTTTCTTT.

Concerning this clonotype itself: A much bigger clone sits one base away, suggesting this may be a read error. This sequence joins TRBV12-3 or TRBV12-4 and TRBJ1-1, with D unclear. The CDR3 sequence is 14 residues long. CDR3 loop: CASSLIRMNTEACF. CDR3 sequence (DNA): TGTGCCAGCAGTTTAATCAGGATGAACACTGAAGCTTGCTTT.

There are many counts of this clonotype. This chain uses TRBV10-1 with TRBJ2-1; D not certain. Deletions cut 3 bases from V and 11 bases from J, with 14 bases between. The CDR3 runs 13 residues. CDR1 and CDR2 (germline): WNHNN, SYGVQD (reference sequence). The CDR3 coding sequence is TGCGCCAGCAGTGATAGTTCGTGGGCAAAGCAGTTCTTC. Amino acid sequence: CASSDSSWAKQFF.

In this sample, this clonotype turned up a few times. The chain links TRBV19 to TRBJ2-1, with 10 nucleotides matching TRBD2. V lost 5 bases to trimming and J lost 3 bases; unmatched junction nucleotides: 7. The CDR3 has 16 amino acids. Germline V gene data show CDR1 as LNHDA and CDR2 as SQIVND (reference sequence). CDR3 DNA: TGTGCCAGTAGTGTTATTAGCGGGAGGCTCTACAATGAGCAGTTCTTC. Protein: CASSVISGRLYNEQFF.

The sample holds many counts of this clonotype. The rearrangement links TRBV5-1 to TRBJ1-1; no firm D call. The V gene lost 0 bases and the J gene lost 6 bases, with 9 bases spanning the gap. CDR3 length: 13 amino acids. The germline CDR1 and CDR2 sequences are SGHRS and YFSETQ. CDR3: CASSLEGLAEAFF. CDR3 nucleotides: TGCGCCAGCAGCTTGGAAGGGCTCGCTGAAGCTTTCTTT. Using reference TRBV5-1 and TRBJ1-1 for the parts outside the CDR3, the full variable domain is KAGVTQTPRYLIKTRGQQVTLSCSPISGHRSVSWYQQTPGQGLQFLFEYFSETQRNKGNFPGRFSGRQFSNSRSEMNVSTLELGDSALYLCASSLEGLAEAFFGQGTRLTVV.